This T cell receptor (beta chain) came from a study of graft-versus-host responses after intestinal transplantation. The table lists this clone with a count of one. Its antigen is unknown. The length of the CDR3 is 14 residues. Germline lookup yields CDR1 SQVTM and CDR2 ANQGSEA. The junction had 10 bases not matched to a gene; V was cut back by 2 bases and J by 7 bases. Measured with immunoSEQ multiplex PCR; TCRdb has only the in-frame clones, and not every one. The sample holds 80,000 to 90,000 clones, approximately 92% seen once. This sequence was found in a human donor who received an intestinal transplant. The rearrangement uses TRBV29-1 and TRBJ1-1; 7 bases line up with TRBD1. This material consisted of unstimulated CD4+ T cells sorted from spleen or lymph node cells, taken before intestinal transplant. The CDR3 protein is CSVESPGQVNEAFF. For the CDR3, the DNA is TGCAGCGTTGAATCACCCGGACAGGTGAATGAAGCTTTCTTT. Filled out from reference TRBV29-1 and TRBJ1-1, the complete variable domain reads SAVISQKPSRDICQRGTSLTIQCQVDSQVTMMFWYRQQPGQSLTLIATANQGSEATYESGFVIDKFPISRPNLTFSTLTVSNMSPEDSSIYLCSVESPGQVNEAFFGQGTRLTVV.